This TCR beta chain originates from a study of response to subunit inactivated influenza vaccine. Study-level findings and limits: Few additional T cells are recruited per seasonal influenza vaccination, authors suggested.

TCRdb reprocessed the RT-PCR reads with MiXCR, giving one entry per CDR3 protein. This sample has approximately 500,000 distinct CDR3 sequences; approximately 13% occur once, and the top ten carry around 13%. V was pared by 5 bases and J by 7 bases, with 11 bases of the junction left unmatched. This CDR3 is 14 amino acids long. Per germline, CDR1 KGHSH and CDR2 LQKENI. This clonotype was counted a few times. Its antigen is undetermined. Source: PBMCs from blood, taken roughly 48 days after vaccination. The sequence was collected from a man in his forties or fifties who received an inactivated influenza vaccine. The rearrangement links TRBV18 to TRBJ2-7; 7 bases match TRBD1. The CDR3 spells CASSSGQESGEQYF. In DNA, the CDR3 is TGTGCCAGCTCATCCGGACAGGAATCGGGGGAGCAGTACTTC.